The clone carrying this T cell receptor (beta chain) was seen once. These data belong to a study of blood T cell repertoires in COVID-19. Using immunoSEQ multiplex PCR, the repertoire was profiled, and TCRdb retains in-frame clones only, with some absent. Of 32,000 or so clones listed, roughly nine tenths are singletons. The sequenced sample consisted of peripheral blood. The TCR comes from a man aged 50 to 59 with active or convalescent COVID-19.

CDR3 sequence reads: CASSLESSGRLSYEQYF. Here the CDR3 DNA reads TGTGCCAGCAGCTTAGAGAGTAGCGGGAGATTATCCTACGAGCAGTACTTC. The V and J genes are TRBV7-2 and TRBJ2-7; 9 bases align to TRBD2. This CDR3 region has 17 residues. V was clipped by 1 base and J by 1 base; unmatched bases: 8. Germline CDR1 reads SGHTA; CDR2 reads FQGNSA.